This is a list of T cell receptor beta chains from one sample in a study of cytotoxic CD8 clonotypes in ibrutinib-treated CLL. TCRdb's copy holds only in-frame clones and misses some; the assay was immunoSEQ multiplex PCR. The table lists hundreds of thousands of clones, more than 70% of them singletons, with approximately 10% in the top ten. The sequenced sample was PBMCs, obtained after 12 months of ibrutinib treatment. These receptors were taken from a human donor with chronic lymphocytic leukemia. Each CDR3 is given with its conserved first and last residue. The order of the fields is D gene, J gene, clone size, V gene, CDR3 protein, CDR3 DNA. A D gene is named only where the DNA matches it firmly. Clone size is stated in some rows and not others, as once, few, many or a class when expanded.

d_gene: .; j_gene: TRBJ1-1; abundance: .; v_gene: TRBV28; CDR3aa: CASSLWGNTEAFF; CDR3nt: TGTGCCAGCAGTTTATGGGGGAACACTGAAGCTTTCTTT
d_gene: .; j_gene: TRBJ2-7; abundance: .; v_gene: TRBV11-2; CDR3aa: CASSLGGRQSYEQYF; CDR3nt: TGTGCCAGCAGCTTAGGGGGGAGACAGTCCTACGAGCAGTACTTC
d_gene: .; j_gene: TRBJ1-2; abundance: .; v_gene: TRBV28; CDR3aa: CASSFYDGYTF; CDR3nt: TGTGCCAGCAGTTTTTATGATGGCTACACCTTC
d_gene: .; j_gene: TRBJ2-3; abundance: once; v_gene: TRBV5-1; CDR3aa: CASSFTARPDTQYF; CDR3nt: TGCGCCAGCAGCTTTACCGCCCGACCAGATACGCAGTATTTT
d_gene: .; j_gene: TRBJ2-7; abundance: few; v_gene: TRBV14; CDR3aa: CASSQEMSYEQYF; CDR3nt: TGTGCCAGCAGCCAAGAAATGAGCTACGAGCAGTACTTC
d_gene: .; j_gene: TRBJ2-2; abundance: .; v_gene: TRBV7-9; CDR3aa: CASSFPSAGELFF; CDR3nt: TGTGCCAGCAGCTTCCCATCTGCCGGGGAGCTGTTTTTT
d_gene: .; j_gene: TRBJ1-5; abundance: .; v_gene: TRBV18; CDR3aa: CASSPRYNQPQHF; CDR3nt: TGTGCCAGCTCACCCCGATACAATCAGCCCCAGCATTTT
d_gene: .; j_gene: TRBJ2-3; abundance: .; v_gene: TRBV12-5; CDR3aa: CASGLAQSVPPPDTQYF; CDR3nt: TGTGCTAGTGGTTTGGCTCAGTCAGTCCCCCCACCAGATACGCAGTATTTT
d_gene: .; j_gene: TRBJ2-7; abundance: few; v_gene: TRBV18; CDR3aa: CASSPGPYEQYF; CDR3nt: TGTGCCAGCTCACCGGGGCCCTACGAGCAGTACTTC
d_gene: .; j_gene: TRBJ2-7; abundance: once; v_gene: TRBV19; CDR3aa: CASSIVTFDEQYF; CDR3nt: TGTGCCAGTAGTATAGTTACATTCGACGAGCAGTACTTC
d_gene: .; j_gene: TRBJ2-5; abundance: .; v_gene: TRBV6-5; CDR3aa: CASSNPGEQQETQYF; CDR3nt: TGTGCCAGCAGTAACCCCGGAGAACAACAAGAGACCCAGTACTTC
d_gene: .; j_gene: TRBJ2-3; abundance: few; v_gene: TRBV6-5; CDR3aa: CASRDSGDTQYF; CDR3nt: TGTGCCAGCAGGGACTCGGGGGATACGCAGTATTTT
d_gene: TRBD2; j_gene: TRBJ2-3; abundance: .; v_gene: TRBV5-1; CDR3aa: CASSPRRSGGVGTDTQYF; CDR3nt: TGCGCCAGCAGCCCCCGACGTAGCGGGGGGGTGGGCACAGATACGCAGTATTTT
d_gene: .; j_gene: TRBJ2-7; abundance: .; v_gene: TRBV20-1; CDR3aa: CSASGWYEQYF; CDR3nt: TGCAGTGCTAGCGGGTGGTACGAGCAGTACTTC
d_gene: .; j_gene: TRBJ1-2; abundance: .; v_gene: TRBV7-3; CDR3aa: CASSPAAGYGYTF; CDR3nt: TGTGCCAGCAGTCCAGCCGCGGGCTATGGCTACACCTTC
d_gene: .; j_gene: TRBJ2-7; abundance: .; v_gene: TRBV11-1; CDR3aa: CASSSSQGRDHEQYF; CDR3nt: TGTGCCAGCAGCTCCTCTCAGGGACGGGACCACGAGCAGTACTTC
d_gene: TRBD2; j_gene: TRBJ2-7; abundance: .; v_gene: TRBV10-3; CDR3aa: CATNSGKSSYEQYF; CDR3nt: TGTGCCACGAATAGCGGGAAGTCATCCTACGAGCAGTACTTC
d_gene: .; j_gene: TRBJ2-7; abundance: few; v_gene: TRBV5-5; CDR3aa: CASSSGHWSSYEQYF; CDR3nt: TGTGCCAGCAGCTCGGGACACTGGAGCTCCTACGAGCAGTACTTC
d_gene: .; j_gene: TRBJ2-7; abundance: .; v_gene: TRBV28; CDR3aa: CASSLSQTLRAYEQYF; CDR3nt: TGTGCCAGCAGTTTATCGCAGACCCTCAGGGCCTACGAGCAGTACTTC
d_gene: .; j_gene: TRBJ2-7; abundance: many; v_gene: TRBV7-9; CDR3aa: CASSLTDGPYEQYF; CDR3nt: TGTGCCAGCAGCTTAACGGACGGCCCCTACGAGCAGTACTTC
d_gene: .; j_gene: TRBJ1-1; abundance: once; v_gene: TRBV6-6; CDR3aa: CASRPTGTNEAFF; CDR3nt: TGTGCCAGCAGGCCGACGGGGACAAATGAAGCTTTCTTT
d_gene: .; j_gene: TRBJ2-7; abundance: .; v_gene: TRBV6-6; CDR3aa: CASSYFPSYEQYF; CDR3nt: TGTGCCAGCAGTTACTTCCCGAGCTACGAGCAGTACTTC
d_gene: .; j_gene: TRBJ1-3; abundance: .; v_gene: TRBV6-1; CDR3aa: CASESGTSGNTIYF; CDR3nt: TGTGCCAGCGAGTCCGGGACATCTGGAAACACCATATATTTT
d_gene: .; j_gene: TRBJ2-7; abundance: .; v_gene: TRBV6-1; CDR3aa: CARDPSSYYEQYF; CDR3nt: TGTGCCAGGGATCCTAGTTCCTACTACGAGCAGTACTTC
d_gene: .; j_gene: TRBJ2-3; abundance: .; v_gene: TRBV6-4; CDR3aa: CASSAGGDTQYF; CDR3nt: TGTGCCAGCAGCGCCGGAGGGGATACGCAGTATTTT
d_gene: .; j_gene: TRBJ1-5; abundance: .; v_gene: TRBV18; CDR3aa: CASSPSPRQIGNQPQHF; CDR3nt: TGTGCCAGCTCACCATCACCCCGACAGATTGGCAATCAGCCCCAGCATTTT
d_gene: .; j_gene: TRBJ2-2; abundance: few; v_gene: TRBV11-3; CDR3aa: CASSLDRSTNTGELFF; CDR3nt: TGTGCCAGCAGCTTAGATCGGAGCACTAACACCGGGGAGCTGTTTTTT
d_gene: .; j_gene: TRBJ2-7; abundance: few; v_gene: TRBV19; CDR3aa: CASSIVTATYHEQYF; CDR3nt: TGTGCCAGTAGTATCGTAACCGCTACCTACCACGAGCAGTACTTC
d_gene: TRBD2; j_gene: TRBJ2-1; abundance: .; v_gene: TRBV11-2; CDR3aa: CASSVAGGMGNEQFF; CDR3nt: TGTGCCAGCAGCGTAGCGGGAGGGATGGGCAATGAGCAGTTCTTC
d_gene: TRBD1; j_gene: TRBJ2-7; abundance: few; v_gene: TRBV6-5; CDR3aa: CAGRTGVPYEQYF; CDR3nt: TGTGCCGGTAGGACAGGGGTCCCCTACGAGCAGTACTTC
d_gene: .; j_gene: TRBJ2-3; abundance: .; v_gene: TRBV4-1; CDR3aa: CASSQDRAGYTDTQYF; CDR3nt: TGCGCCAGCAGCCAAGATAGGGCGGGGTACACAGATACGCAGTATTTT
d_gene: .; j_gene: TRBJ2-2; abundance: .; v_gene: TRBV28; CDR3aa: CASRKASFLRAGELFF; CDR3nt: TGTGCCAGCAGAAAGGCTAGCTTCCTACGTGCCGGGGAGCTGTTTTTT
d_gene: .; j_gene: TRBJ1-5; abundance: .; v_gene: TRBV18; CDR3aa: CASSQKRDPDQPQHF; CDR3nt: TGTGCCAGCTCACAGAAGAGGGACCCCGATCAGCCCCAGCATTTT
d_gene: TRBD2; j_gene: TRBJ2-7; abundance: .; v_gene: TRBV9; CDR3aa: CASSVAASGDYEQYF; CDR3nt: TGTGCCAGCAGCGTAGCGGCTAGCGGGGACTACGAGCAGTACTTC
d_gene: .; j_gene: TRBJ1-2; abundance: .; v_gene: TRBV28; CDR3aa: CASRPQTDSYGYTF; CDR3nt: TGTGCCAGCAGGCCCCAGACAGATTCCTATGGCTACACCTTC
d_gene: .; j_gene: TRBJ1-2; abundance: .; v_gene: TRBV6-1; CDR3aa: CASSFMTVDGYTF; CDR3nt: TGTGCCAGCAGTTTCATGACAGTGGATGGCTACACCTTC
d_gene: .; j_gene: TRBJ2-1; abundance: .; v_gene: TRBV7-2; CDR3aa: CASSLVKSDEQFF; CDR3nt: TGTGCCAGCAGCCTGGTCAAGTCTGATGAGCAGTTCTTC
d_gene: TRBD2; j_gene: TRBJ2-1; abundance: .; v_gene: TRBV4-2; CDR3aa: CASGMGLVDEQFF; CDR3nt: TGTGCCAGCGGGATGGGACTAGTGGATGAGCAGTTCTTC
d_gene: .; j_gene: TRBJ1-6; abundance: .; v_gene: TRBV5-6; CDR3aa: CASSAEYGSYNSPLHF; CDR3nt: TGTGCCAGCAGCGCCGAATACGGATCCTATAATTCACCCCTCCACTTT
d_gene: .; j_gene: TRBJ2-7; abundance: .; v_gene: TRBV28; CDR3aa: CASRAGGTSYEQYF; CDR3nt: TGTGCCAGCCGTGCCGGGGGAACCTCCTACGAGCAGTACTTC
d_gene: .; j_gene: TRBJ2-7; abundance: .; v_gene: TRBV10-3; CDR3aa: CATWNWAYEQYF; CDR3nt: TGTGCCACCTGGAATTGGGCGTACGAGCAGTACTTC
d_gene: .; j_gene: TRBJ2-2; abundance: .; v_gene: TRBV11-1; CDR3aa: CASSSVGANTGELFF; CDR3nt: TGTGCCAGCAGCTCGGTAGGGGCAAACACCGGGGAGCTGTTTTTT
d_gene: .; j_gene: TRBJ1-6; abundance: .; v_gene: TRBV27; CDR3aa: CASSLEQGYNSPLHF; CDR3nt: TGTGCCAGCAGCCTCGAACAGGGTTATAATTCACCCCTCCACTTT
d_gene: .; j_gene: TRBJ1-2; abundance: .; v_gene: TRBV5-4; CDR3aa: CASSLGNYGYTF; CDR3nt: TGTGCCAGCAGCTTGGGGAACTATGGCTACACCTTC
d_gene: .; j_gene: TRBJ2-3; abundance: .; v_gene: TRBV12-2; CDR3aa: CASSSSGGVADTQYF; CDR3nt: TGTGCCAGCAGCTCCTCCGGGGGGGTCGCAGATACGCAGTATTTT
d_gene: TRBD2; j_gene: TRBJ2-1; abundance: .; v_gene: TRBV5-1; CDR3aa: CASSRRLTSGNSYNEQFF; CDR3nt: TGCGCCAGCAGCCGGAGGTTGACTAGCGGGAACTCCTACAATGAGCAGTTCTTC
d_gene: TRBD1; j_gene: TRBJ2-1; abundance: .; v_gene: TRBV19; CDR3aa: CASSMTDRGFQLEQFF; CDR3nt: TGTGCCAGTAGTATGACCGACAGGGGATTTCAACTTGAGCAGTTCTTC
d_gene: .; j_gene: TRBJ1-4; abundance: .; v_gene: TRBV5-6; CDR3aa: CASSFAGSEKLFF; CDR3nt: TGTGCCAGCAGCTTTGCAGGGAGTGAAAAACTGTTTTTT
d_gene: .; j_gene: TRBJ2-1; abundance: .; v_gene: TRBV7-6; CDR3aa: CASSPGYYNEQFF; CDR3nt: TGTGCCAGCAGCCCGGGATACTACAATGAGCAGTTCTTC
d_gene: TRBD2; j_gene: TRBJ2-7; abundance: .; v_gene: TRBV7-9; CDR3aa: CASSPGTSGYEQYF; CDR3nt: TGTGCCAGCAGCCCCGGGACTAGCGGCTACGAGCAGTACTTC
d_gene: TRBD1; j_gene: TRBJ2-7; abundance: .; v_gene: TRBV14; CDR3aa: CASSQEDWGQRTSYEQYF; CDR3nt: TGTGCCAGCAGCCAAGAAGATTGGGGACAGCGTACCTCCTACGAGCAGTACTTC
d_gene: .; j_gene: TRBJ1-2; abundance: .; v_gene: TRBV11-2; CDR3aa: CASSEDSHRDYGYTF; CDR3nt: TGTGCCAGCAGCGAGGACAGCCATAGGGACTATGGCTACACCTTC
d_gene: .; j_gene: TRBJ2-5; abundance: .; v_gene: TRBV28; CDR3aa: CASRPPWGRWETQYF; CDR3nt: TGTGCCAGCAGACCCCCGTGGGGGAGATGGGAGACCCAGTACTTC
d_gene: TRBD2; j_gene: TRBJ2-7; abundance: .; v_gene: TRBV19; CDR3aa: CASTPVWASGSYEQYF; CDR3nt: TGTGCCAGTACCCCGGTTTGGGCTAGCGGCTCCTACGAGCAGTACTTC
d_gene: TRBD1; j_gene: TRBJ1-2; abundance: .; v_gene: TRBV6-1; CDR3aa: CASSRQGSYGYTF; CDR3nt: TGTGCCAGCAGTCGACAGGGTTCCTATGGCTACACCTTC
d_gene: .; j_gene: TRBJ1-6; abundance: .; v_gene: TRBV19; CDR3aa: CASAAGLLNSPLHF; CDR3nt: TGTGCCAGCGCTGCGGGACTCCTGAATTCACCCCTCCACTTT
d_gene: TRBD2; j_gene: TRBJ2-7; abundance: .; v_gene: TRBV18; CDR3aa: CASSRLAGLYEQYF; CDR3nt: TGTGCCAGCTCACGACTAGCAGGACTGTACGAGCAGTACTTC
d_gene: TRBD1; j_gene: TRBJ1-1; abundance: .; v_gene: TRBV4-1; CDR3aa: CASSQDLRMGNRGTGAFF; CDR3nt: TGCGCCAGCAGCCAAGATTTGAGGATGGGGAACAGGGGGACGGGAGCTTTCTTT
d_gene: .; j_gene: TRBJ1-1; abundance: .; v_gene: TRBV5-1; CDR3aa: CASSRSGDGNTEAFF; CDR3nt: TGCGCCAGCAGCCGTTCCGGGGACGGGAACACTGAAGCTTTCTTT
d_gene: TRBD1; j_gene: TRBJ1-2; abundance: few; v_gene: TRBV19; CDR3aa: CASSPGQGYGYTF; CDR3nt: TGTGCCAGTTCGCCGGGACAGGGGTATGGCTACACCTTC